This T cell receptor beta chain was documented in a study of technical replicates of blood from several donors. TCRdb's copy holds only in-frame clones and misses some; the assay was immunoSEQ multiplex PCR. The repertoire consists of around 80,000 clones, with around 94% occurring once and the leading ten covering more than 0.2%. The CDR3 extends over 16 amino acids. Germline values: CDR1 SGHRS, CDR2 YFSETQ. V lost 4 bases and J lost 3; bases outside the gene matches: 6. The sequence came from a human donor in good health. The sample was T cells isolated from PBMCs. The chain has TRBV5-1 and TRBJ2-2, with TRBD2 matching over 10 bases. The CDR3 sequence: CASSPKTSGYTGELFF. CDR3 nucleotides: TGCGCCAGCAGCCCCAAGACTAGCGGGTACACCGGGGAGCTGTTTTTT.